The entry that follows covers one TCR beta chain sequence. The target antigen is unknown. This sample is part of a study of cytomegalovirus exposure and HLA in healthy donors. Study in general: The 95 to 150 validation repertoires and the roughly 700 first-cohort repertoires shared a platform, a later analysis reported.

Points from the study as a whole: Reportedly, cytomegalovirus status was diagnosed with high sensitivity and specificity. Testing in vitro showed a few CMV-associated chains specific for CMV antigens.

Germline V gene sequence: CDR1 SGHRS, CDR2 YFSETQ. CDR3 length: 18 residues. The J segment lost 0 bases and the V segment lost 4 bases, leaving 10 bases of the junction unmatched. Profiled with immunoSEQ multiplex PCR; TCRdb holds only in-frame clones, not every one. The sample has 60,000 to 75,000 clones, 95% seen once. Sequencing used PBMCs. J is TRBJ2-2 and V is TRBV5-1, with 9 bases lining up with TRBD2. This sequence was found in a woman under 30 in good health and CMV-seropositive. The CDR3 DNA follows: TGCGCCAGCAGCCCTGTGGTGAGCGGGAGGTCGAACACCGGGGAGCTGTTTTTT. Encoded protein: CASSPVVSGRSNTGELFF.